This TCR beta chain was observed in a study of blood T cell repertoires in COVID-19. At the level of the study: PBMCs, B-cell-depleted T cells, or T cells were the source of the cDNA or gDNA that made up the material.

The germline V gene has CDR1 MGHRA and CDR2 YSYEKL. CDR3 length: 15 residues. V lost 0 bases and J lost 8, with 15 bases in between. Some clones are missing from TCRdb's copy, which holds only in-frame ones; the method was immunoSEQ multiplex PCR. Counted here are approximately 220,000 clones, about 86% occurring once; the ten biggest clones make up 7% to 10%. The sequenced material came from peripheral blood. This clonotype was sampled from a woman aged 45-65 years with acute or convalescent COVID-19. The chain is built from TRBV4-1 and TRBJ2-3; possible D gene TRBD2, 5 bases. CDR3 bases: TGCGCCAGCAGCCAAGATAGTAGTTCGGCGGGTACGCAGTATTTT. This codes for CASSQDSSSAGTQYF.